The 21 T cell receptor beta chains presented below share a single source sample, sequenced in a study of T cells after yellow fever vaccination (dated by TCRdb to the late 2010s). In light of the paper, this sample's treatment or condition label describes: live attenuated yellow fever vaccine strain. The library was obtained by 5' RACE. TCRdb lists the instrument as Illumina HiSeq 2500. Starting from the raw public reads, TCRdb applied fastp trimming at Q25, assembled clones with MiXCR and retained in-frame beta chains. Rows matching on CDR3 protein sequence are summarized as one entry with the most common DNA and genes. Present in this sample are about 400,000 distinct CDR3 sequences, more than 5.5% of which were seen just once. Around 16% of the sample rests with the top ten. The material sequenced was PBMCs, taken 5 days after the yellow fever booster vaccination. These receptor sequences come from a man in his thirties or forties who received the YFV17D yellow fever vaccine.

The rearrangement uses TRBV19 and TRBJ1-5; D is ambiguous. The germline V gene has CDR1 LNHDA and CDR2 SQIVND (reference sequence). The CDR3 consists of 13 residues. V lost 3 bases and J lost 8, with 11 bases in between. CDR3 nucleotide sequence: TGTGCCAGTAGTATTGATTTCGAAGAGCCCCAGCATTTT. Its translation: CASSIDFEEPQHF.

J is TRBJ2-7 and V is TRBV20-1; D possibly corresponds to TRBD2 (6 bases). Trimming stripped 6 bases from V and 13 bases from J, with 19 bases between. CDR1 and CDR2 (germline): DFQATT, SNEGSKA (reference sequence). The CDR3 has 11 residues. In nucleotides, the CDR3 is TGCAGTGCGAGGGGTAGAGGCGGGATTTACTTC. Translated, it gives CSARGRGGIYF.

The rearrangement links TRBV20-1 to TRBJ2-3; 11 bases map to TRBD2. This CDR3 spans 15 amino acids. With 3 bases clipped from V and 6 bases from J, the junction kept 8 bases outside the gene matches. The germline V gene encodes CDR1 DFQATT and CDR2 SNEGSKA (reference sequence). CDR3 residues: CSARPGLAVSDTQYF. CDR3 nucleotide sequence: TGCAGTGCTAGGCCGGGACTAGCGGTGTCGGATACGCAGTATTTT.

This clonotype was observed many times. This chain connects TRBV29-1 to TRBJ2-1; 12 positions match TRBD1. Germline loops: CDR1 SQVTM, CDR2 ANQGSEA. The CDR3 is made up of 16 amino acids. The CDR3 reads CSYRPLGQGAGNEQFF. In DNA, the CDR3 is TGCAGTTATCGTCCCCTGGGACAGGGGGCAGGGAATGAGCAGTTCTTC.

The gene calls are TRBV6-1 and TRBJ2-5; TRBD1 is a possible D gene (6 bases). The ends were cut back, 5 bases at V and 3 bases at J, with 13 bases in the middle. This CDR3 has 14 amino acids. Germline V gene lookup returns CDR1 MNHNS and CDR2 SASEGT. CDR3 nucleotides: TGTGCCAGCAGTCGCAGGAACAGGGAAGAGACCCAGTACTTC. Amino acid sequence: CASSRRNREETQYF.

This clonotype has a count of ten or more. The rearrangement links TRBV11-2 to TRBJ2-5; perhaps TRBD2 as D (5 bases). The CDR3 has 14 amino acids. V was trimmed by 6 bases and J by 5 bases, leaving 16 bases between them. Germline CDR1 is SGHAT and CDR2 is FQNNGV. CDR3: CASRPEGGVETQYF. The CDR3 DNA reads as TGTGCCAGCAGACCCGAGGGCGGTGTCGAGACCCAGTACTTC.

There are a few counts of this clonotype. The chain uses TRBV6-2 or TRBV6-3 and TRBJ2-1, with TRBD2 matching over 11 bases. The germline V gene has CDR1 MNHEY and CDR2 SVGEGT. V dropped 6 bases and J dropped 2; count of bases not matched to a gene: 3. The length of the CDR3 is 15 residues. The CDR3 region has the DNA TGTGCCAGCAGCATAGCGGGAGGGACCTACAATGAGCAGTTCTTC. Translated: CASSIAGGTYNEQFF.

This clonotype was counted between two and nine times. V and J are TRBV10-3 and TRBJ2-3, with D perhaps TRBD1 or TRBD2 (6 bases each). The CDR3 is 13 residues long. Looked up from germline, CDR1 is ENHRY and CDR2 is SYGVKD. V lost 7 bases to trimming and J lost 4 bases, with 12 bases between them. CDR3 nucleotides: TGTGCCATCAAGGGGGGCCCGGCAGATACGCAGTATTTT. This codes for CAIKGGPADTQYF.

This clonotype was observed many times. This chain joins TRBV12-3 or TRBV12-4 and TRBJ2-1, with TRBD2 matching over 10 bases. CDR3 size: 17 residues. J lost 4 bases, V lost 1 base, and 7 bases had no gene match. The DNA of the CDR3 is TGTGCCAGCAGTTTAGATCCAGCGGGAGGGTGGTACAATGAGCAGTTCTTC. It is translated as CASSLDPAGGWYNEQFF.

The table lists this clonotype with a few counts. This chain connects TRBV20-1 to TRBJ2-1; 14 nucleotides align to TRBD2. There are 17 residues in the CDR3. Germline V gives CDR1 DFQATT, CDR2 SNEGSKA (reference sequence). The junction had 9 bases not matched to a gene; V was cut back by 5 bases and J by 3 bases. The CDR3 nucleotides read TGCAGTGCTGATACCGGGACTAGCGGGAGTCGCTACAATGAGCAGTTCTTC. Amino acids: CSADTGTSGSRYNEQFF.

Ten or more counts support this clonotype. The chain uses TRBV4-2 and TRBJ2-1, with 9 bases that match TRBD1. CDR1 is LGHNA, CDR2 YNFKEQ, per germline. V trimming: 0 bases; J trimming: 7 bases; junction bases outside the gene matches: 10. The CDR3 has 17 amino acids. The CDR3 DNA sequence: TGTGCCAGCAGCCAAGAGCCCGCGGGACAGGGCAAGAATGAGCAGTTCTTC. Protein product: CASSQEPAGQGKNEQFF.

This clonotype was recorded many times. This rearrangement joins TRBV7-8 to TRBJ2-1, with TRBD2 as a possible D gene (6 bases). CDR1 is SGHVS and CDR2 is FQNEAQ in the germline V gene. The V and J ends lost 4 bases and 7 bases respectively, with 17 bases between them. CDR3 length: 15 amino acids. The CDR3 sequence: CASSSDGRSKNEQFF. The CDR3 DNA follows: TGTGCCAGCAGCTCGGACGGGAGATCGAAAAATGAGCAGTTCTTC.

The CDR3 nucleotides read TGTGCCAGCAGCTTGGTCCGAAACTCGGGGATCGGATTTTCGCAGTATTTT. It yields the protein CASSLVRNSGIGFSQYF. The rearrangement links TRBV5-5 to TRBJ2-3; maybe TRBD2 (5 bases). CDR3 length: 17 residues. V gave up 0 bases and J gave up 10 bases, with 24 bases separating them. The germline V gene has CDR1 SGHKS and CDR2 YYEKEE (reference sequence).

The chain combines TRBV19 with TRBJ2-7, with D perhaps matching TRBD1 (5 bases). Germline CDR1 reads LNHDA; CDR2 reads SQIVND (reference sequence). The germline V and J ends were trimmed by 8 bases and 2 bases, with 10 bases remaining between them. The CDR3 covers 12 residues. The chain's CDR3 is CASGAGTYEQYF. Here the CDR3 DNA reads TGTGCCAGTGGTGCAGGGACCTACGAGCAGTACTTC.

This clonotype was counted ten times or more. The chain is built from TRBV12-3 or TRBV12-4 and TRBJ1-3, with 9 bases identical to TRBD1. This CDR3 is built from 14 residues. Trimming at V came to 6 bases and at J to 6 bases, leaving 6 bases not matched to a gene. The CDR3 coding sequence is TGTGCCAGCAGGCCACAGGGGGCGAAAAACACCATATATTTT. Its translation is CASRPQGAKNTIYF.

This clonotype came up many times. CDR3 amino acids: CASSYNLNEQFF. CDR3 DNA: TGTGCCAGCAGTTACAATCTAAATGAGCAGTTCTTC. The V and J genes are TRBV6-2 or TRBV6-3 and TRBJ2-1, with D unclear. Germline CDR1 is MNHEY and CDR2 is SVGEGT. CDR3 length equals 12 residues. The ends were cut back, 2 bases at V and 7 bases at J, with 6 bases in the middle.

In DNA form, the CDR3 reads TGTGCCAGCAGTTTTCCGGGCGGGAGAAGATCCTACGAGCAGTACTTC. The encoded protein is CASSFPGGRRSYEQYF. The chain combines TRBV28 with TRBJ2-7, with 7 bases fitting TRBD2. CDR3 length equals 16 residues. With V trimmed by 3 bases and J by 1 base, 9 bases remained unmatched. In germline, CDR1 is MDHEN, CDR2 SYDVKM.

The chain joins TRBV6-2 or TRBV6-3 to TRBJ2-7, with TRBD1 matching 9 bases. Trimming at V came to 5 bases and at J to 0 bases, leaving 5 bases not matched to a gene. Germline CDR1 and CDR2: MNHEY and SVGEGT. The CDR3 totals 15 residues. This CDR3 reads CASSTDRGGSYEQYF. CDR3 nucleotide sequence: TGTGCCAGCAGTACGGACAGGGGAGGCTCCTACGAGCAGTACTTC.

V and J are TRBV9 and TRBJ1-1; D remains unclear. Germline-derived CDR1 and CDR2 are SGDLS and YYNGEE. The CDR3 contains 13 residues. V was trimmed by 0 bases and J by 3 bases, leaving 6 bases between them. The CDR3 loop is CASSVDGHTEAFF. The CDR3 DNA sequence: TGTGCCAGCAGCGTAGACGGTCACACTGAAGCTTTCTTT.

This clonotype turned up a few times. This chain connects TRBV7-9 to TRBJ2-3; 16 bases align to TRBD2. CDR1 is SEHNR, CDR2 FQNEAQ, per germline (reference sequence). V trimming: 5 bases; J trimming: 8 bases; junction bases outside the gene matches: 4. CDR3 size: 15 residues. The CDR3 protein is CASSRGTSGRVTQYF. The CDR3 coding sequence is TGTGCCAGCAGCCGGGGGACTAGCGGGAGGGTTACGCAGTATTTT. Combining the CDR3 with reference TRBV7-9 and TRBJ2-3 gives the whole variable domain DTGVSQNPRHKITKRGQNVTFRCDPISEHNRLYWYRQTLGQGPEFLTYFQNEAQLEKSRLLSDRFSAERPKGSFSTLEIQRTEQGDSAMYLCASSRGTSGRVTQYFGPGTRLTVL.

This clonotype was counted at least ten times. V is TRBV27 and J is TRBJ2-3; 7 bases match TRBD2. This CDR3 is built from 16 residues. Germline lookup yields CDR1 MNHEY and CDR2 SMNVEV (reference sequence). Unmatched junction bases numbered 13, after V lost 2 bases and J lost 8 bases. Here the CDR3 reads CASSLILAEAGFTQYF. Here the CDR3 DNA reads TGTGCCAGCAGTTTAATCCTTGCTGAAGCGGGATTTACGCAGTATTTT.